Listed here are 20 T cell receptor beta chains from one sample, sequenced in a study of cytomegalovirus exposure and HLA in healthy donors (dated by TCRdb to the late 2010s). Library preparation employed the immunoSEQ multiplex PCR assay. A mixture of 60 forward primers for TCR Vbeta segments and 13 reverse primers for TCR Jbeta segments was used in the multiplex PCR. TCRdb obtained this table from immuneACCESS and retained in-frame rearrangements with V and J assigned. These tables miss some clones; where compared with another copy, unresolved V genes account for less than half of the shortfall, and the remainder is unexplained. In all, the sample holds approximately 180,000 clones, and about 81% of those were seen once. The ten top clones hold around 2% of the sample. Sequenced input: PBMCs. The source of these receptors is a man between 18 and 29 years old in good health and CMV-seronegative.

This clone was detected only a few times. The chain links TRBV5-1 to TRBJ2-2, with 10 bases fitting TRBD1. The V gene's germline CDR1 is SGHRS and CDR2 YFSETQ. With 3 bases clipped from V and 5 bases from J, the junction kept 4 bases outside the gene matches. The CDR3 contains 15 residues. The CDR3 DNA sequence: TGCGCCAGCAGCTATGGACAGGGGGGGACCGGGGAGCTGTTTTTT. Translating it yields CASSYGQGGTGELFF.

The chain joins TRBV28 to TRBJ1-5; D may be TRBD1 (5 bases). V was clipped by 3 bases and J by 4 bases, with 13 bases between them. The CDR3 runs to 15 residues. Germline-derived CDR1 and CDR2 are MDHEN and SYDVKM. CDR3 region: CASSLRQGPNQPQHF. The CDR3 nucleotides are TGTGCCAGCAGTTTGCGGCAGGGCCCTAATCAGCCCCAGCATTTT.

This chain links TRBV10-2 with TRBJ1-1; maybe TRBD1 (6 bases). The germline V and J ends were trimmed by 6 bases and 1 base, with 9 bases remaining between them. The CDR3 spans 13 residues. Germline CDR1 reads WSHSY; CDR2 reads SAAADI. CDR3 amino acids: CASREQGNTEAFF. In nucleotides, the CDR3 is TGCGCCAGCAGGGAACAGGGGAACACTGAAGCTTTCTTT.

This sequence joins TRBV5-5 and TRBJ1-4; 7 nucleotides line up with TRBD1. V shed 0 bases, J shed 10 bases, and the junction held 3 bases outside the gene matches. CDR1 is SGHKS, CDR2 YYEKEE, per germline (reference sequence). CDR3 length: 13 amino acids. CDR3 sequence reads: CASSLGQGGKLFF. In DNA, the CDR3 is TGTGCCAGCAGCTTGGGGCAGGGGGGAAAACTGTTTTTT.

The chain carries TRBV7-9 and TRBJ1-6; D gene uncertain. Germline loops: CDR1 SEHNR, CDR2 FQNEAQ (reference sequence). CDR3 length: 18 residues. V lost 5 bases and J lost 0, with 17 bases in between. The CDR3 loop reads CASSVGRYQSSYNSPLHF. DNA of the CDR3: TGTGCCAGCAGCGTCGGGAGGTATCAGAGCTCCTATAATTCACCCCTCCACTTT.

With regard to this clone: The same CDR3 is also encoded by other DNA sequences in this sample. J is TRBJ1-1 and V is TRBV7-9, with D hard to call. The CDR3 contains 13 residues. CDR1 is SEHNR and CDR2 is FQNEAQ in the germline V gene (reference sequence). V was cut by 3 bases and J by 2 bases, with 7 bases left in between. The CDR3 reads CASSFGGNTEAFF. In DNA form, the CDR3 reads TGTGCCAGCAGCTTCGGAGGAAACACTGAAGCTTTCTTT.

J is TRBJ1-1 and V is TRBV7-8; 7 bases line up with TRBD1. V was clipped by 1 base and J by 4 bases; unmatched bases: 3. From germline, CDR1 is SGHVS and CDR2 FQNEAQ. This CDR3 is 14 amino acids long. The CDR3 region is CASSLVQGTTEAFF. The CDR3 DNA reads TGTGCCAGCAGCTTAGTACAGGGGACCACTGAAGCTTTCTTT.

Comment on this clone: Other DNA sequences from this sample encode an identical CDR3 as well. This chain uses TRBV19 with TRBJ1-2; 9 bases map to TRBD1. V trimming: 6 bases; J trimming: 2 bases; junction bases outside the gene matches: 10. The CDR3 extends over 16 amino acids. CDR1 is LNHDA and CDR2 is SQIVND in the germline V gene (reference sequence). Written as DNA, the CDR3 is TGTGCCAGTAGCCCCTCCGGGACAGGGCTAAACTATGGCTACACCTTC. The encoded protein is CASSPSGTGLNYGYTF.

The V and J genes are TRBV5-1 and TRBJ1-5, with 8 bases aligning to TRBD1. J lost 0 bases, V lost 0 bases, and 2 bases had no gene match. The CDR3 consists of 16 residues. Germline CDR1 and CDR2: SGHRS and YFSETQ. The CDR3 DNA reads as TGCGCCAGCAGCTTGGGGACAGGGCTTAGCAATCAGCCCCAGCATTTT. The encoded protein is CASSLGTGLSNQPQHF.

This chain connects TRBV2 to TRBJ2-1; D is possibly TRBD1 (6 bases). The length of the CDR3 is 13 residues. V lost 6 bases and J lost 5, with 11 bases in between. Germline V CDR1 and CDR2: SNHLY, FYNNEI. This CDR3 reads CASRPDSNNEQFF. CDR3 coding DNA: TGTGCCAGCAGACCGGACAGCAACAATGAGCAGTTCTTC.

The chain recombines TRBV11-2 with TRBJ2-1; 9 bases are a match to TRBD1. This CDR3 contains 14 residues. Germline trimming cut 4 bases from V and 8 bases from J; bases unmatched to any gene: 6. The V gene's germline CDR1 is SGHAT and CDR2 FQNNGV. CDR3 amino acids: CASSSRTGVDEQFF. The CDR3 coding sequence is TGTGCCAGCAGCTCTCGGACAGGGGTGGATGAGCAGTTCTTC.

The CDR3 loop is CASSIDYFERDPYNEQFF. The CDR3 nucleotides are TGTGCCAGTAGTATAGATTACTTCGAGCGGGATCCCTACAATGAGCAGTTCTTC. The J gene is TRBJ2-1, the V gene TRBV19; 7 bases line up with TRBD2. Germline assignment: CDR1 LNHDA and CDR2 SQIVND (reference sequence). The CDR3 contains 18 residues. V gave up 0 bases and J gave up 2 bases; unmatched junction bases: 10.

The V and J genes are TRBV28 and TRBJ2-5, with no clear D. This CDR3 is 15 amino acids long. V lost 6 bases and J lost 1, with 15 bases in between. The germline gives CDR1 MDHEN, CDR2 SYDVKM. This CDR3 reads CASRGSLPPQETQYF. DNA for the CDR3: TGTGCCAGCAGGGGCTCTCTCCCGCCCCAAGAGACCCAGTACTTC.

This chain joins TRBV15 and TRBJ2-7; TRBD2 might be the D (5 bases). CDR1 LNHNV and CDR2 YYDKDF come from the germline V gene (reference sequence). The V gene lost 5 bases and the J gene lost 5 bases, with 16 bases spanning the gap. This CDR3 comprises 14 residues. In DNA form, the CDR3 reads TGTGCCACCAGCTTTCCCAACGGGGTCCACGAGCAGTACTTC. Translating gives CATSFPNGVHEQYF.

The chain recombines TRBV9 with TRBJ2-5; TRBD1 matches 9 bases. CDR1 and CDR2 from the germline V gene are SGDLS and YYNGEE. This CDR3 comprises 15 residues. With 2 bases clipped from V and 4 bases from J, the junction kept 6 bases outside the gene matches. The CDR3 DNA sequence: TGTGCCAGCAGCGTCGGGGGACAGGGAGGAGAGACCCAGTACTTC. Translation: CASSVGGQGGETQYF.

The gene calls are TRBV7-6 and TRBJ2-1; 12 positions match TRBD1. Per the germline V gene, CDR1 is SGHVS and CDR2 is FNYEAQ. V gave up 5 bases and J gave up 0 bases; unmatched junction bases: 2. CDR3 length equals 16 residues. The CDR3 DNA sequence: TGTGCCAGCAGCGGGACAGGGGGCATCTCCTACAATGAGCAGTTCTTC. Amino acid sequence: CASSGTGGISYNEQFF.

This chain connects TRBV27 to TRBJ2-3, with TRBD2 matching 13 bases. The CDR3 has 18 residues. Germline V lookup: CDR1 MNHEY, CDR2 SMNVEV (reference sequence). The V gene end was trimmed by 0 bases and the J gene end by 3 bases; junction bases not matched to a gene: 6. CDR3 loop: CASSLSGLAGWDTDTQYF. The DNA of the CDR3 is TGTGCCAGCAGTTTATCGGGACTAGCGGGATGGGATACAGATACGCAGTATTTT.

The J gene is TRBJ1-2, the V gene TRBV10-3; possibly TRBD1 for D (6 bases). Germline CDR1 reads ENHRY; CDR2 reads SYGVKD. The CDR3 runs to 12 residues. Between the trimmed V and J ends, which lost 10 bases and 2 bases, there was a span of 11 bases. This CDR3 is CATTQGNYGYTF. In nucleotides, the CDR3 is TGTGCCACCACACAGGGAAACTATGGCTACACCTTC.

The V call is TRBV5-5, the J call TRBJ1-5; 10 bases line up with TRBD1. Trimming at V came to 0 bases and at J to 1 base, leaving 1 base not matched to a gene. CDR1 and CDR2 from the germline V gene are SGHKS and YYEKEE (reference sequence). The CDR3 is 16 amino acids. In DNA, the CDR3 is TGTGCCAGCAGCTTGGGGACAGGGGGGAGCAATCAGCCCCAGCATTTT. This translates into CASSLGTGGSNQPQHF.

The chain links TRBV7-8 to TRBJ2-1; TRBD2 matches at 9 bases. The CDR3 is 17 residues long. Germline CDR1 is SGHVS and CDR2 is FQNEAQ. The J segment lost 4 bases and the V segment lost 1 base, leaving 8 bases of the junction unmatched. CDR3 sequence reads: CASSLGTGLAGYNEQFF. For the CDR3, the DNA is TGTGCCAGCAGCTTAGGTACGGGGCTAGCGGGGTACAATGAGCAGTTCTTC.